This TCR beta chain derives from a study of CD8+ T cells in alopecia areata. General observations from the study: On tofacitinib, scalp clonality and expanded CD8+ clones among top 100 fell significantly. In patients, TCRs were shared less clearly than in mice, and HLA may possibly be involved.

Turning to this clone: No antigen is known for it.

Treatment denoted: oral pan-JAK inhibitor, 5-10 mg twice daily. cDNA prepared by RNA extraction and subsequent reverse transcription served as the template for sequencing. Clones were sequenced by immunoSEQ multiplex PCR, and TCRdb holds only the in-frame ones, with some missing. The sample lists fewer than 250,000 clones, more than 50% occurring once. The CDR3 extends over 17 amino acids. After removal of 5 bases from V and 0 bases from J, the junction contained 13 bases not matched to a gene. Germline V lookup: CDR1 SQVTM, CDR2 ANQGSEA. This sequence originates from a human donor with alopecia areata. Source: CD4+ T cells sorted from blood, taken at week 24, from a patient treated with tofacitinib. The rearrangement uses TRBV29-1 and TRBJ2-1, with 7 bases fitting TRBD1. The CDR3: CSVRRTGTLSSYNEQFF. In DNA, the CDR3 is TGCAGCGTTAGGAGGACAGGAACCCTTAGCTCCTACAATGAGCAGTTCTTC.